This T cell receptor beta chain derives from a study of blood T cell repertoires in COVID-19. Across the whole study: In each case, the material was cDNA or gDNA derived from T cells, B-cell-depleted T cells, or PBMCs.

Using immunoSEQ multiplex PCR, the repertoire was profiled, and TCRdb retains in-frame clones only, with some absent. The sample consists of more than 85,000 clones, about 88% of them appearing once. The CDR3 runs 17 residues. V lost 5 bases and J lost 2; bases outside the gene matches: 11. Germline values: CDR1 MDHEN, CDR2 SYDVKM. This clone was detected only once. The TCR originated in an older woman with acute or convalescent COVID-19. What was sequenced was peripheral blood. The chain recombines TRBV28 with TRBJ2-2; 7 bases align to TRBD2. CDR3 sequence reads: CASSPSRSGGNTGELFF. In DNA, the CDR3 is TGTGCCAGCAGTCCCTCACGGTCGGGGGGTAACACCGGGGAGCTGTTTTTT.